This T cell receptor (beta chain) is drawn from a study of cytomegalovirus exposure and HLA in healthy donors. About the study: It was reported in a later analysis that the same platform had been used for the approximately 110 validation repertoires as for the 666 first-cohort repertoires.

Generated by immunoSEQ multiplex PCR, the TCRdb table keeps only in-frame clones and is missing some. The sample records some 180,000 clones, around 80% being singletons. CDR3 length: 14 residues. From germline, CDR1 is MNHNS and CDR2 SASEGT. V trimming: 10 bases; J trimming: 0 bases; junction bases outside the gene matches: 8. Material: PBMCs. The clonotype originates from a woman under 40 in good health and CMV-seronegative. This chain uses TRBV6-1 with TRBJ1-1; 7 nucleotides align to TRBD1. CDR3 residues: CATDAGTVNTEAFF. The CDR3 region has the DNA TGTGCCACGGATGCAGGGACAGTGAACACTGAAGCTTTCTTT.